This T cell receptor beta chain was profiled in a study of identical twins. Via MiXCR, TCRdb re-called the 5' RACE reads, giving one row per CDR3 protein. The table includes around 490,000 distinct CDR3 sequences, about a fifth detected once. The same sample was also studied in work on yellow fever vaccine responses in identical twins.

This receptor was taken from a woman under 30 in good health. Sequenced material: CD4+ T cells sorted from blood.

Here the CDR3 DNA reads TGTGCCAGCAGTCTGACAGTAAAAGGGACCTACGAGCAGTACTTC. Protein sequence: CASSLTVKGTYEQYF. This chain connects TRBV27 to TRBJ2-7; possible D gene TRBD1, 5 bases. This CDR3 is 15 amino acids long. Looked up from germline, CDR1 is MNHEY and CDR2 is SMNVEV (reference sequence). V shed 5 bases and J shed 2 bases, with 16 bases lying between them.